Shown below are 17 T cell receptor beta chains from a single sample sequenced in a study of low-dose radiotherapy and immunotherapy resistance in tumors. Time point in this sample: before trial treatment. Both TCRalpha and TCRbeta chains were reverse transcribed with V-gene-specific primers. For amplifying TCRs, the PCR ran for roughly 20 cycles with Phusion, which was used together with a constant-region primer and the adapter on the V primers. TCRdb re-analysed the reads in MiXCR, keeping a single row per CDR3 protein. Of around 79,000 distinct CDR3 sequences in the sample, approximately 19% were seen once. The source was PBMCs, collected before treatment. These receptors were taken from a male donor with prostate cancer.

This clonotype is a singleton in its sample. The DNA is omitted, as the CDR3 cannot be located on it reliably, and the CDR3 follows TCRdb's listing. CDR3 sequence reads: CASTNNRGAGNTGELFFFFFFF. V gene TRBV11-2 combines with J gene TRBJ2-2; the table's D gene call, TRBD1, was not cross checked with the DNA. Germline V gene data show CDR1 as SGHAT and CDR2 as FQNNGV. The CDR3 length equals 22 residues, ends included.

The table lists this clonotype with many counts. The V and J genes are TRBV30 and TRBJ2-5; D may be TRBD2 (7 bases). CDR3 length: 15 residues. Germline CDR1 GTSNPN, CDR2 SVGIG (reference sequence). Trimming removed 2 bases from V and 5 bases from J, with 18 bases in between. The CDR3 spells CAWSYGGGPGETQYF. CDR3 nucleotide sequence: TGTGCCTGGAGTTATGGGGGGGGGCCTGGGGAGACCCAGTACTTC.

This clonotype was recorded a few times. The chain combines TRBV30 with TRBJ1-1; D is possibly TRBD1 (6 bases). The CDR3 runs 13 residues. Germline V gene sequence: CDR1 GTSNPN, CDR2 SVGIG (reference sequence). V was cut by 3 bases and J by 1 base, with 9 bases left in between. CDR3 amino acids: CAWRRGANTEAFF. In nucleotides, the CDR3 is TGTGCCTGGAGAAGGGGGGCGAACACTGAAGCTTTCTTT.

This clonotype was recorded at least ten times. V is TRBV4-2 and J is TRBJ2-7; possible D gene TRBD2, 5 bases. CDR1 LGHNA and CDR2 YNFKEQ come from the germline V gene. V lost 0 bases and J 2 bases, leaving 17 bases between the germline ends. The CDR3 extends over 17 amino acids. The DNA for the CDR3 is TGTGCCAGCAGCCAAGAATCTGAGAGCGGACTCCCCTACGAGCAGTACTTC. Translation gives CASSQESESGLPYEQYF.

The chain joins TRBV3-1 to TRBJ2-7; D might be TRBD2 (6 bases). Germline assignment: CDR1 LGHDT and CDR2 YNNKEL (reference sequence). V was clipped by 0 bases and J by 2 bases, with 14 bases between them. The CDR3 extends over 16 amino acids. The CDR3 region is CASSQDHSGGPYEQYF. CDR3 bases: TGTGCCAGCAGCCAAGATCACTCAGGAGGGCCCTACGAGCAGTACTTC.

The V gene is TRBV29-1, the J gene TRBJ1-2; no clear D. Germline loops: CDR1 SQVTM, CDR2 ANQGSEA. The CDR3 has 13 amino acids. Between the trimmed V and J ends, which lost 2 bases and 4 bases, there was a span of 11 bases. The chain's CDR3 is CSVEPAWGYGYTF. The CDR3 DNA sequence: TGCAGCGTTGAACCGGCGTGGGGCTATGGCTACACCTTC.

This clonotype was picked up many times. The chain recombines TRBV14 with TRBJ2-7; no firm D call. Trimming took off 1 base at V and 5 bases at J, with 9 bases between the two ends. The CDR3 is made up of 13 amino acids. CDR1 and CDR2 (germline): SGHDN, FVKESK. The CDR3, as DNA: TGTGCCAGCAGCCAAGTTAATGCCGACGAGCAGTACTTC. Protein: CASSQVNADEQYF.

This clonotype occurred a few times. This clone may be a read error of a much larger clone one base away. The rearrangement uses TRBV29-1 and TRBJ1-1; D not certain. The CDR3 extends over 12 amino acids. The germline V gene has CDR1 SQVTM and CDR2 ANQGSEA. Here the CDR3 DNA reads TGCAGCGTTGATAAGGGTCCCACTAAAGCTTTCTTT. Its translation: CSVDKGPTKAFF. Combining the CDR3 with reference TRBV29-1 and TRBJ1-1 gives the whole variable domain SAVISQKPSRDICQRGTSLTIQCQVDSQVTMMFWYRQQPGQSLTLIATANQGSEATYESGFVIDKFPISRPNLTFSTLTVSNMSPEDSSIYLCSVDKGPTKAFFGQGTRLTVV.

This clonotype was recorded at least ten times. The chain joins TRBV5-1 to TRBJ2-6; unclear D gene. The CDR3 contains 16 residues. The germline V gene has CDR1 SGHRS and CDR2 YFSETQ. V was shortened by 0 bases and J by 2 bases, with 9 bases between the two germline ends. CDR3 region: CASSLDGRAGANVLTF. CDR3 DNA sequence: TGCGCCAGCAGCTTGGACGGCCGGGCTGGGGCCAACGTCCTGACTTTC.

This clonotype was observed at least ten times. J is TRBJ2-5 and V is TRBV7-3; D unclear. V lost 5 bases and J 1 base, leaving 11 bases between the germline ends. The CDR3 totals 14 residues. Germline V gene lookup returns CDR1 SGHTA and CDR2 FQGTGA. In DNA, the CDR3 is TGTGCCAGCAGCCCTTCGGCCAGCCAAGAGACCCAGTACTTC. It is translated as CASSPSASQETQYF.

This clonotype appeared a few times. This chain uses TRBV5-1 with TRBJ2-7; D perhaps matches TRBD1 (5 bases). The V gene lost 6 bases and the J gene lost 3 bases, with 19 bases spanning the gap. The germline gives CDR1 SGHRS, CDR2 YFSETQ. The CDR3 has 15 residues. The CDR3 DNA is TGCGCCAGCACCCGAGATGGGCAGGGCAGCTACGAGCAGTACTTC. Encoded protein: CASTRDGQGSYEQYF. Combining the CDR3 with reference TRBV5-1 and TRBJ2-7 gives the whole variable domain KAGVTQTPRYLIKTRGQQVTLSCSPISGHRSVSWYQQTPGQGLQFLFEYFSETQRNKGNFPGRFSGRQFSNSRSEMNVSTLELGDSALYLCASTRDGQGSYEQYFGPGTRLTVT.

This chain uses TRBV7-9 with TRBJ2-2; 8 positions match TRBD1. This CDR3 spans 13 amino acids. CDR1 and CDR2 from the germline V gene are SEHNR and FQNEAQ (reference sequence). Losses at the gene ends were 10 bases for V and 3 bases for J; bases not matched to a gene: 4. DNA for the CDR3: TGTGCCACCGGACAGGGAGACACCGGGGAGCTGTTTTTT. Translation gives CATGQGDTGELFF.

This clonotype was counted ten times or more. The chain combines TRBV20-1 with TRBJ2-1; unclear D gene. CDR1 is DFQATT, CDR2 SNEGSKA, per germline (reference sequence). Trimming took 3 bases from V and 14 from J, leaving 14 bases between them. This CDR3 is built from 11 residues. The CDR3 DNA follows: TGCAGTGCTAGGAAGAGTCTGTGGGAGTTCTTC. This gives the protein CSARKSLWEFF.

This clonotype was seen at least ten times. The chain links TRBV5-1 to TRBJ2-2; tentatively, D is TRBD2 (5 bases). The germline CDR1 and CDR2 sequences are SGHRS and YFSETQ. The CDR3 runs to 14 residues. Trimming pared 6 bases from V and 4 bases from J, leaving 13 bases between. This CDR3 is CASTGIWGTGELFF. CDR3 bases: TGCGCCAGCACGGGGATATGGGGCACCGGGGAGCTGTTTTTT.

This clonotype has a count of ten or more. The rearrangement joins TRBV21-1 to TRBJ2-2; the D call of TRBD1 is as the table states it, not checked on the DNA. TRBV21-1 is recorded as a pseudogene. This CDR3 is 19 amino acids long. The CDR3 nucleotides are TGTGCCAGCAGCAAAGATCTCGGTGGCGGGGGATCTTACACCGGGGAGCTGTTTTTT. It codes for CASSKDLGGGGSYTGELFF.

The table lists this clonotype with many counts. The V call is TRBV3-1, the J call TRBJ2-6; no firm D call. This CDR3 comprises 16 residues. Deletions cut 2 bases from V and 4 bases from J, with 12 bases between. Germline V CDR1 and CDR2: LGHDT, YNNKEL (reference sequence). CDR3 bases: TGTGCCAGCAGCCAATTATTCACCCCCGGGGCCAACGTCCTGACTTTC. Translated, it gives CASSQLFTPGANVLTF.

This clonotype appeared many times. The V gene is TRBV5-1, the J gene TRBJ2-3; unclear D gene. This CDR3 contains 17 residues. Trimming left V 5 bases short and J 2 bases short, with 21 bases between. Looked up from germline, CDR1 is SGHRS and CDR2 is YFSETQ. CDR3 residues: CASRPSLASTITDTQYF. As DNA, the CDR3 is TGCGCCAGCAGGCCATCCTTGGCGAGTACCATCACAGATACGCAGTATTTT.